One T cell receptor beta chain is described in this entry. Antigen unknown. This record belongs to a study of shared clonotypes between healthy human individuals. The ends lost 3 bases at V and 10 bases at J; junction bases unmatched: 13. This CDR3 is 15 amino acids long. Germline CDR1 WSHSY, CDR2 SAAADI. Method: immunoSEQ multiplex PCR; TCRdb's copy keeps in-frame clones and lacks some. This table holds more than 1,200,000 clones, 97% to 99% found once. Study-level findings and limits: Compared with clonotypes that all four donors shared, non-shared clonotypes had lower generation probabilities.

The source material was naive CD4+ T cells sorted from blood. Subset specified: CD45RA+ positively selected. The TCR comes from a young man in good health. V gene TRBV10-2 combines with J gene TRBJ2-7, with 9 bases lining up with TRBD2. CDR3 amino acids: CASSETLAGLFGQYF. The CDR3 coding sequence is TGCGCCAGCAGTGAAACCCTAGCGGGACTCTTCGGACAGTACTTC.